This TCR beta chain was documented in a study of regulatory T cells in long-lasting Graves disease. At least ten counts were recorded for this clonotype. Its antigen remains unidentified. Findings and caveats of the study: Favoring TRBV28, TRBJ1-2 and TRBJ2-5 was a feature seen in persistent disease. The small sample size may have reduced accuracy.

CDR3 length: 15 residues. Trimming removed 7 bases from V and 0 bases from J; junction bases left unmatched: 8. Germline assignment: CDR1 SGHRS and CDR2 YFSETQ. HTBI primers from iRepertoire and Arm-PCR of CDR3 regions yielded the TCR beta libraries. In TCRdb, the multiplex PCR reads were re-called with MiXCR into one record per CDR3 protein. The table includes 300,000 to 400,000 distinct CDR3 sequences, 16% detected once. Time point meaning: newly diagnosed GD, antithyroid drugs for less than 3 months. The TCR library used RNA extracted from PBMCs. In addition, the sample was reused for a study of T cells in Graves' hyperthyroidism and ophthalmopathy. Per that paper: Uncontrolled infection, other autoimmune disease, pregnancy or lactation led to exclusion. In the first-round RT-PCR of the TCR CDR3, the HTBI primer set was used.

This rearrangement joins TRBV5-1 to TRBJ2-5, with 8 bases that match TRBD1. The source of this sequence is a man aged 35-49 years with Graves disease. The sequenced sample was peripheral blood mononuclear cells (PBMCs), obtained at new diagnosis, from a patient treated with antithyroid drugs. CDR3 region: CASRRDRQNQETQYF. Written as DNA, the CDR3 is TGCGCCAGCCGACGGGACAGGCAAAACCAAGAGACCCAGTACTTC.